The 14 T cell receptor beta chains presented below share a single source sample, sequenced in a study of T cells after somatic rescue of genetic block. Generated by immunoSEQ multiplex PCR, the TCRdb table keeps only in-frame clones and is missing some. The sample has more than 70,000 clones; 80% to 90% are singletons. Sequenced: peripheral blood mononuclear cells (PBMCs). Receptors originate from a woman younger than 30.

The rearrangement uses TRBV6-1 and TRBJ1-4; D uncertain. This CDR3 comprises 14 residues. Germline values: CDR1 MNHNS, CDR2 SASEGT. Deletions cut 7 bases from V and 3 bases from J, with 12 bases between. The CDR3 loop is CASKTGGANEKLFF. The DNA for the CDR3 is TGTGCCAGCAAGACCGGAGGAGCTAATGAAAAACTGTTTTTT.

The rearrangement joins TRBV6-4 to TRBJ2-2, with 8 bases that match TRBD2. Germline values: CDR1 MRHNA, CDR2 SNTAGT. Unmatched junction bases numbered 8, after V lost 5 bases and J lost 6 bases. The CDR3 totals 15 residues. The chain's CDR3 is CASSPGLAAAGELFF. DNA of the CDR3: TGTGCCAGCAGTCCCGGACTAGCTGCGGCCGGGGAGCTGTTTTTT.

V gene TRBV29-1 combines with J gene TRBJ2-3, with unresolved D. The V gene lost 1 base and the J gene lost 0 bases, with 14 bases spanning the gap. Looked up from germline, CDR1 is SQVTM and CDR2 is ANQGSEA. This CDR3 region has 16 residues. CDR3 residues: CSVEGVPETSTDTQYF. The CDR3 DNA follows: TGCAGCGTTGAAGGGGTCCCGGAGACAAGCACAGATACGCAGTATTTT.

The chain uses TRBV7-6 and TRBJ2-3, with TRBD1 as a possible D gene (6 bases). V was cut by 3 bases and J by 2 bases, with 12 bases left in between. The CDR3 runs 15 residues. Germline V gives CDR1 SGHVS, CDR2 FNYEAQ. The CDR3: CASSFAWDNTDTQYF. The CDR3 DNA sequence: TGTGCCAGCAGCTTCGCTTGGGACAACACAGATACGCAGTATTTT.

This clone was seen only a few times. The chain has TRBV20-1 and TRBJ1-5; D is ambiguous. Per germline, CDR1 DFQATT and CDR2 SNEGSKA (reference sequence). The V end lost 4 bases, the J end lost 4 bases, and 5 bases lay between the germline ends. The CDR3 is 11 residues long. This CDR3 reads CSAKGNQPQHF. DNA of the CDR3: TGCAGTGCTAAAGGAAATCAGCCCCAGCATTTT.

The V and J genes are TRBV27 and TRBJ1-1; perhaps TRBD1 as D (6 bases). This CDR3 comprises 16 residues. Trimming took off 1 base at V and 4 bases at J, with 16 bases between the two ends. Per germline, CDR1 MNHEY and CDR2 SMNVEV (reference sequence). CDR3 sequence (DNA): TGTGCCAGCAGTTTATTGAGCCAGGGGCTCGGCACTGAAGCTTTCTTT. This translates into CASSLLSQGLGTEAFF.

V and J are TRBV4-1 and TRBJ1-3; maybe TRBD1 (5 bases). V was trimmed by 4 bases and J by 2 bases, leaving 9 bases between them. This CDR3 contains 14 residues. Per germline, CDR1 MGHRA and CDR2 YSYEKL. CDR3 sequence (DNA): TGCGCCAGCAGCCTGGCGGGGGCTGGAAACACCATATATTTT. It translates to CASSLAGAGNTIYF.

The chain carries TRBV5-5 and TRBJ2-5; 16 positions agree with TRBD2. J was trimmed by 4 bases and V by 2 bases; bases with no gene match: 11. CDR3 size: 19 residues. In germline, CDR1 is SGHKS, CDR2 YYEKEE (reference sequence). The DNA for the CDR3 is TGTGCCAGCAGCTTCGCGCCGGGACTAGCGGGAGGGGTTCGAGAGACCCAGTACTTC. This codes for CASSFAPGLAGGVRETQYF.

This chain connects TRBV7-8 to TRBJ1-4; the D gene is possibly TRBD1 (5 bases). The ends were cut back, 0 bases at V and 3 bases at J, with 8 bases in the middle. From germline, CDR1 is SGHVS and CDR2 FQNEAQ. The CDR3 runs to 15 residues. The CDR3 loop is CASSLAGTSNEKLFF. CDR3 nucleotides: TGTGCCAGCAGCTTAGCGGGGACTTCTAATGAAAAACTGTTTTTT. Full variable domain (rest looked up from reference TRBV7-8 and TRBJ1-4): GAGVSQSPRYKVAKRGQDVALRCDPISGHVSLFWYQQALGQGPEFLTYFQNEAQLDKSGLPSDRFFAERPEGSVSTLKIQRTQQEDSAVYLCASSLAGTSNEKLFFGSGTQLSVL.

The chain employs TRBV5-1 and TRBJ2-2; 10 nucleotides agree with TRBD1. Trimming cost V 5 bases and J 8 bases; bases outside gene matches: 18. The CDR3 length is 18 residues. Germline values: CDR1 SGHRS, CDR2 YFSETQ. CDR3 protein: CASSLPRDRGLSSGELFF. CDR3 nucleotide sequence: TGCGCCAGCAGTCTCCCCCGGGACAGGGGACTCTCCTCTGGGGAGCTGTTTTTT. The complete variable domain, with remaining parts taken from reference TRBV5-1 and TRBJ2-2, reads KAGVTQTPRYLIKTRGQQVTLSCSPISGHRSVSWYQQTPGQGLQFLFEYFSETQRNKGNFPGRFSGRQFSNSRSEMNVSTLELGDSALYLCASSLPRDRGLSSGELFFGEGSRLTVL.

This sequence joins TRBV29-1 and TRBJ2-3, with D tentatively TRBD2 (6 bases). The CDR3 extends over 13 amino acids. The germline V and J ends were trimmed by 7 bases and 5 bases, with 16 bases remaining between them. In germline, CDR1 is SQVTM, CDR2 ANQGSEA. CDR3 loop: CSGLVSGKDTQYF. CDR3 coding DNA: TGCAGCGGACTAGTATCAGGGAAAGATACGCAGTATTTT.

The chain is built from TRBV7-6 and TRBJ2-5, with D possibly called TRBD1 or TRBD2 (5 bases each). The CDR3 totals 15 residues. V was trimmed by 1 base and J by 1 base, leaving 10 bases between them. Germline V CDR1 and CDR2: SGHVS, FNYEAQ. CDR3: CASSLDGARQETQYF. The CDR3, as DNA: TGTGCCAGCAGCTTAGACGGGGCTCGCCAAGAGACCCAGTACTTC.

The CDR3 loop reads CASSLVDGTVYGYTF. CDR3 DNA sequence: TGCGCCAGCAGCTTGGTGGACGGGACAGTCTATGGCTACACCTTC. The V call is TRBV5-1, the J call TRBJ1-2, with 7 bases matching TRBD1. The CDR3 length is 15 residues. The V segment lost 0 bases and the J segment 4 bases; nucleotides outside the gene matches: 6. CDR1 SGHRS and CDR2 YFSETQ come from the germline V gene.

The chain recombines TRBV6-1 with TRBJ2-7; D might be TRBD2 (5 bases). The CDR3 contains 13 residues. V lost 3 bases, J lost 4 bases, and 10 bases lay in between. Germline V lookup: CDR1 MNHNS, CDR2 SASEGT. The CDR3 nucleotides read TGTGCCAGCAGTGATCGCCGGGAATACGAGCAGTACTTC. Amino acid sequence: CASSDRREYEQYF.